One sample yielded the 23 T cell receptor beta chains listed below, sequenced in a study of T-cell memory formation after mild COVID-19. Using its own MiXCR run on the 5' RACE reads, TCRdb lists one record per CDR3 protein. The sample shows some 100,000 distinct CDR3 sequences, more than 9.5% of them seen only once. Material: PBMCs or a T cell subset sorted from them (not recorded which). The origin of the receptors is a man between 18 and 35 years old who had mild COVID-19 (a few samples of this study predate the infection). Cell type and time point are not known.

The sample holds a few counts of this clonotype. J is TRBJ2-1 and V is TRBV11-3, with a possible D match to TRBD1 (6 bases). Looked up from germline, CDR1 is SGHNT and CDR2 is YENEEA. Trimming stripped 4 bases from V and 6 bases from J, with 16 bases between. CDR3 length: 15 amino acids. The CDR3 loop is CASSSQGSHVNEQFF. The CDR3 DNA follows: TGTGCCAGCAGCTCACAGGGCTCTCACGTCAATGAGCAGTTCTTC.

This sequence joins TRBV12-2 and TRBJ2-7; the table's D gene call, TRBD1, was not cross checked with the DNA. TRBV12-2 constitutes a pseudogene. The CDR3 covers 13 residues. CDR3 bases: TGTGCAAGTCGCTTAGCGTTAGGACAGGAGCAGTACTTC. Its protein is CASRLALGQEQYF.

This clonotype was seen many times. The chain couples TRBV3-1 to TRBJ2-5, with no clear D. In germline, CDR1 is LGHDT, CDR2 YNNKEL (reference sequence). Trimming took off 4 bases at V and 8 bases at J, with 17 bases between the two ends. The CDR3 covers 14 residues. Here the CDR3 reads CASSLLHTKRTQYF. DNA for the CDR3: TGTGCCAGCAGCCTACTACACACCAAGAGAACCCAGTACTTC.

The rearrangement joins TRBV29-1 to TRBJ1-1; no firm D call. Between the trimmed V and J ends, which lost 6 bases and 6 bases, there was a span of 11 bases. The CDR3 is 11 amino acids. Germline V lookup: CDR1 SQVTM, CDR2 ANQGSEA. CDR3 residues: CSVRLGSEAFF. The CDR3 DNA reads as TGCAGCGTGAGACTTGGATCTGAAGCTTTCTTT.

The rearrangement joins TRBV28 to TRBJ2-6; TRBD1 is a possible D gene (6 bases). This CDR3 spans 15 amino acids. In germline, CDR1 is MDHEN, CDR2 SYDVKM. The ends were cut back, 5 bases at V and 4 bases at J, with 12 bases in the middle. This CDR3 is CASSITGYGANVLTF. The CDR3 bases are TGTGCCAGCAGTATAACAGGGTACGGGGCCAACGTCCTGACTTTC.

This clonotype was found a few times. The chain uses TRBV5-4 and TRBJ2-7; D may be TRBD1 (6 bases). Trimming pared 3 bases from V and 6 bases from J, leaving 13 bases between. CDR1 and CDR2 from the germline V gene are SGHNT and YYREEE (reference sequence). The CDR3 covers 13 residues. This chain's CDR3 is CASSWTVGGEQYV. As DNA, the CDR3 is TGTGCCAGCAGCTGGACAGTAGGGGGCGAGCAGTACGTC.

The V and J genes are TRBV29-1 and TRBJ2-7; TRBD1 matches 7 bases. This CDR3 is built from 12 residues. V trimming: 4 bases; J trimming: 2 bases; junction bases outside the gene matches: 2. CDR1 and CDR2 (germline): SQVTM, ANQGSEA. CDR3 nucleotides: TGCAGCGTTGGGGGACAGCCCTACGAGCAGTACTTC. Translating it yields CSVGGQPYEQYF.

The genes are TRBV7-9 and TRBJ2-1; 7 bases are a match to TRBD1. This CDR3 comprises 14 residues. Per the germline V gene, CDR1 is SEHNR and CDR2 is FQNEAQ (reference sequence). The V segment lost 3 bases and the J segment 5 bases; nucleotides outside the gene matches: 4. In nucleotides, the CDR3 is TGTGCCAGCAGCTTCCTAGGACAGGACAATGAGCAGTTCTTC. Its translation: CASSFLGQDNEQFF.

In its sample, this clonotype was seen a few times. This chain joins TRBV7-2 and TRBJ2-7, with D uncertain. The length of the CDR3 is 10 residues. Germline V gene lookup returns CDR1 SGHTA and CDR2 FQGNSA. The CDR3 is CASSNPGPTV. The CDR3 nucleotides are TGTGCCAGCAGCAACCCGGGCCCGACGGTC.

This clonotype came up a few times. The junction differs from germline at one of its ends, possibly a read error. The rearrangement links TRBV7-9 to TRBJ1-3; D not certain. This CDR3 is built from 14 residues. Germline V gives CDR1 SEHNR, CDR2 FQNEAQ (reference sequence). The DNA of the CDR3 is TGTGCCAGCACCTTAGGACTAACTGGAAACACCATATATTTT. Translated: CASTLGLTGNTIYF.

This clonotype was observed a few times. The chain uses TRBV7-9 and TRBJ1-3, with 9 bases lining up with TRBD1. The CDR3 runs 17 residues. Trimming removed 1 base from V and 1 base from J; junction bases left unmatched: 5. Germline-derived CDR1 and CDR2 are SEHNR and FQNEAQ (reference sequence). The CDR3 DNA reads as TGTGCCAGCAGCTTAGGGTCCGGGACAGGGTCTGGAAACACCATATATTTT. Its protein product is CASSLGSGTGSGNTIYF.

The CDR3 DNA reads TGTGCCAGCAGTTTGGGGGAGAGAGACATTCAGTACTTC. Translated: CASSLGERDIQYF. The chain has TRBV12-3 or TRBV12-4 and TRBJ2-4, with D tentatively TRBD1 or TRBD2 (5 bases each). The CDR3 is made up of 13 amino acids. V gave up 3 bases and J gave up 8 bases, with 11 bases separating them.

The chain combines TRBV6-2 or TRBV6-3 with TRBJ1-2, with D tentatively TRBD1 (6 bases). The CDR3 consists of 13 residues. The germline gives CDR1 MNHEY, CDR2 SVGEGT. Trimming left V 5 bases short and J 5 bases short, with 12 bases between. CDR3 sequence reads: CASSKRQEYGYTF. In DNA form, the CDR3 reads TGTGCCAGCAGTAAGCGACAGGAGTATGGCTACACCTTC.

The chain has TRBV4-3 and TRBJ2-7; no reliable D call. There are 15 residues in the CDR3. Germline V gives CDR1 LGHNA, CDR2 YSLEER. V was clipped by 3 bases and J by 3 bases, with 15 bases between them. CDR3 DNA: TGCGCCAGCAGCCATAAGGTGGGCCCGCTCTACGAGCAGTACTTC. Its translation: CASSHKVGPLYEQYF.

This clonotype was observed a handful of times. The J gene is TRBJ2-1, the V gene TRBV7-9; the D call may be TRBD1 or TRBD2 (5 bases each). Trimming left V 5 bases short and J 5 bases short, with 10 bases between. Per the germline V gene, CDR1 is SEHNR and CDR2 is FQNEAQ (reference sequence). This CDR3 contains 13 residues. The CDR3 here is CASSPLGDNEQFF. CDR3 DNA: TGTGCCAGCAGCCCTCTGGGGGACAATGAGCAGTTCTTC.

The gene calls are TRBV6-2 or TRBV6-3 and TRBJ2-7; D gene unclear. Germline V CDR1 and CDR2: MNHEY, SVGEGT. There are 13 residues in the CDR3. Trimming removed 6 bases at V and 4 bases at J, with 13 bases between. The CDR3 region is CASRILDGYEQYF. Written as DNA, the CDR3 is TGTGCCAGCAGAATACTGGACGGGTACGAGCAGTACTTC.

About this clonotype itself: Its ends do not fully match the called genes, so a read error is possible. The chain recombines TRBV12-3 or TRBV12-4 with TRBJ2-1; D is uncertain. CDR3 length: 13 amino acids. The chain's CDR3 is CSSSRTSVYEQFF. CDR3 nucleotides: TGTTCCAGCAGTAGAACGTCGGTCTATGAGCAGTTCTTC.

This clonotype was seen more than once but under ten times. The chain combines TRBV20-1 with TRBJ2-5; D gene ambiguous. CDR1 is DFQATT and CDR2 is SNEGSKA in the germline V gene (reference sequence). Trimming removed 0 bases from V and 4 bases from J, with 9 bases in between. The CDR3 contains 13 residues. The CDR3 loop reads CSARDGLTETQYF. The CDR3 nucleotides read TGCAGTGCTAGAGATGGGCTGACAGAGACCCAGTACTTC.

The chain recombines TRBV4-1 with TRBJ1-1; no clear D gene. Germline CDR1 reads MGHRA; CDR2 reads YSYEKL. V was trimmed by 1 base and J by 1 base, leaving 10 bases between them. The length of the CDR3 is 15 residues. The CDR3 nucleotides read TGCGCCAGCAGCCAAGTTCTATTAGGGAACACTGAAGCTTTCTTT. It is translated as CASSQVLLGNTEAFF.

This clonotype appeared many times. The chain recombines TRBV15 with TRBJ2-1; D unclear. Trimming cost V 4 bases and J 5 bases, with 9 bases left between them. CDR3 length equals 13 residues. Looked up from germline, CDR1 is LNHNV and CDR2 is YYDKDF (reference sequence). The CDR3 DNA is TGTGCCACCAGCACTTACGCCGACAATGAGCAGTTCTTC. Encoded protein: CATSTYADNEQFF.

The sample holds many counts of this clonotype. This chain joins TRBV4-1 and TRBJ1-1; 8 bases map to TRBD1. The J segment lost 10 bases and the V segment lost 3 bases, leaving 4 bases of the junction unmatched. The CDR3 has 12 amino acids. CDR1 and CDR2 (germline): MGHRA, YSYEKL. The CDR3 sequence: CASSQDRVAAFF. CDR3 nucleotide sequence: TGCGCCAGCAGCCAGGACAGGGTCGCAGCTTTCTTT.

This chain links TRBV6-5 with TRBJ1-2, with 8 bases aligning to TRBD1. This CDR3 region has 12 residues. CDR1 is MNHEY and CDR2 is SVGAGI in the germline V gene. Trimming removed 2 bases from V and 8 bases from J; junction bases left unmatched: 1. As DNA, the CDR3 is TGTGCCAGCAGTTACGGACAGGGCGGCTACACCTTC. It codes for CASSYGQGGYTF.

This clonotype was recorded many times. The chain has TRBV7-9 and TRBJ1-3, with D unclear. Trimming removed 1 base at V and 0 bases at J, with 7 bases between. The germline CDR1 and CDR2 sequences are SEHNR and FQNEAQ (reference sequence). The CDR3 totals 15 residues. The CDR3 nucleotides are TGTGCCAGCAGCTTAGTTGGAAGCTCTGGAAACACCATATATTTT. Its translation is CASSLVGSSGNTIYF.